This TCR beta chain derives from a study of blood T cell repertoires in COVID-19. Study as a whole: The United States, Italy and Spain supplied acute and convalescent COVID-19 samples. PBMCs, B-cell-depleted T cells, or T cells were the source of the cDNA or gDNA that made up the material.

Germline V gives CDR1 MDHEN, CDR2 SYDVKM. The CDR3 is 17 amino acids. V was clipped by 0 bases and J by 1 base; unmatched bases: 1. Repertoires were generated with immunoSEQ multiplex PCR, while TCRdb's copy carries only in-frame clones and drops some. The data show more than 25,000 clones, about 90% seen once. The chain links TRBV28 to TRBJ2-3, with 13 bases fitting TRBD2. The specimen sequenced was peripheral blood. The clonotype originates from a woman aged 40 to 50 with active or convalescent COVID-19. For the CDR3, the DNA is TGTGCCAGCAGTTTATGGGGGACTAGCGGGGGCACAGATACGCAGTATTTT. Amino acid sequence: CASSLWGTSGGTDTQYF.